The 12 T cell receptor beta chains reported below all come from one sample, sequenced in a study of regulatory T cells in long-lasting Graves disease. Noted time point: persistent/refractory GD, antithyroid drugs over 5 years with positive TRAb. Researchers made the TCR library from RNA that was extracted from PBMCs. Researchers made TCR beta libraries by using iRepertoire HTBI primers and running Arm-PCR on CDR3 regions. TCRdb re-called the multiplex PCR reads through MiXCR, storing one row per CDR3 protein. Among around 460,000 distinct CDR3 sequences listed, around a fifth were seen once. The sequencing used peripheral blood mononuclear cells (PBMCs), collected when the disease was refractory, from a patient treated with antithyroid drugs. The receptor source for this set is a female donor with Graves disease.

This chain links TRBV4-1 with TRBJ2-7; the D is unclear. Trimming removed 4 bases at V and 3 bases at J, with 22 bases between. The CDR3 spans 17 residues. Per the germline V gene, CDR1 is MGHRA and CDR2 is YSYEKL. CDR3 bases: TGCGCCAGCAGCCCCTTGGATGGCACCGAAGGTGACTACGAGCAGTACTTC. Translating gives CASSPLDGTEGDYEQYF.

The genes are TRBV6-5 and TRBJ1-6; no clear D. CDR1 is MNHEY, CDR2 SVGAGI, per germline. Trimming removed 4 bases at V and 7 bases at J, with 8 bases between. CDR3 length: 13 residues. CDR3 residues: CASSSHVNSPLHF. The CDR3 DNA is TGTGCCAGCAGTTCCCACGTAAATTCACCCCTCCACTTT.

This clonotype was detected only a few times. The rearrangement uses TRBV19 and TRBJ1-4; TRBD1 is a possible D gene (5 bases). The V and J ends lost 4 bases and 10 bases respectively, with 19 bases between them. The germline gives CDR1 LNHDA, CDR2 SQIVND (reference sequence). CDR3 size: 15 residues. The CDR3 sequence is CASSTEEQDLRKLFF. The CDR3 DNA reads as TGTGCCAGTAGTACGGAGGAACAGGATTTAAGAAAACTGTTTTTT.

This clonotype has at least ten counts. The genes are TRBV28 and TRBJ2-4; 7 nucleotides match TRBD1. V dropped 8 bases and J dropped 7; count of bases not matched to a gene: 11. CDR1 is MDHEN and CDR2 is SYDVKM in the germline V gene. The CDR3 length is 14 residues. This CDR3 reads CASGVNTGVNIQYF. The DNA of the CDR3 is TGTGCCAGCGGGGTTAACACAGGGGTGAACATTCAGTACTTC.

This clonotype was picked up many times. The chain is built from TRBV7-2 and TRBJ1-1; no reliable D call. CDR3 length: 14 residues. Germline CDR1 is SGHTA and CDR2 is FQGNSA. V shed 1 base and J shed 8 bases, with 14 bases lying between them. The CDR3 reads CASSLGPGSTEAFF. CDR3 nucleotide sequence: TGTGCCAGCAGCTTAGGGCCAGGTTCTACCGAAGCTTTCTTT.

The chain carries TRBV7-2 and TRBJ2-5, with D unclear. V was pared by 6 bases and J by 1 base, with 12 bases between. Germline CDR1 SGHTA, CDR2 FQGNSA. The CDR3 runs 14 residues. The CDR3 sequence: CASSHDFLQETQYF. The CDR3 DNA reads as TGTGCCAGCAGTCACGACTTCCTCCAAGAGACCCAGTACTTC.

V and J are TRBV19 and TRBJ2-7; D gene unclear. This CDR3 region has 13 residues. V lost 3 bases to trimming and J lost 7 bases, with 13 bases between them. The V gene's germline CDR1 is LNHDA and CDR2 SQIVND (reference sequence). CDR3 region: CASSIFLWGEQYF. The CDR3 DNA sequence: TGTGCCAGTAGTATCTTCTTGTGGGGTGAGCAGTACTTC.

This clonotype was seen a few times. The V and J genes are TRBV28 and TRBJ1-6; possibly TRBD1 for D (5 bases). Germline V gene sequence: CDR1 MDHEN, CDR2 SYDVKM. The germline V and J ends were trimmed by 7 bases and 7 bases, with 23 bases remaining between them. The CDR3 totals 17 residues. The CDR3 coding sequence is TGTGCCAGCACTCTCCGGGGCTCTGTGGGCTTCAATTCACCCCTCCACTTT. As protein: CASTLRGSVGFNSPLHF.

This clonotype was recorded many times. This sequence joins TRBV6-2 or TRBV6-3 and TRBJ1-1; weak D call: TRBD1 (5 bases). The V end lost 2 bases, the J end lost 1 base, and 11 bases lay between the germline ends. Germline CDR1 MNHEY, CDR2 SVGEGT. The CDR3 runs to 15 residues. The CDR3 nucleotides are TGTGCCAGCAGTTACCCGGGCCAGGGGAACACTGAAGCTTTCTTT. This codes for CASSYPGQGNTEAFF.

The table lists this clonotype with many counts. The chain uses TRBV28 and TRBJ1-1, with no clear D. Trimming pared 10 bases from V and 0 bases from J, leaving 12 bases between. The CDR3 covers 13 residues. Germline CDR1 is MDHEN and CDR2 is SYDVKM. The CDR3 bases are TGTGCCACCGAGGACGGAATGAACACTGAAGCTTTCTTT. Protein sequence: CATEDGMNTEAFF.

This clonotype has just a few counts. V is TRBV19 and J is TRBJ2-7; tentative D call: TRBD2 (6 bases). The CDR3 length is 13 residues. Germline V gives CDR1 LNHDA, CDR2 SQIVND (reference sequence). Trimming took off 6 bases at V and 5 bases at J, with 14 bases between the two ends. The CDR3 spells CASSHVAGNEQYF. CDR3 coding DNA: TGTGCCAGTAGCCATGTGGCGGGGAACGAGCAGTACTTC.

This clonotype has at least ten counts. The chain is built from TRBV12-3 or TRBV12-4 and TRBJ1-5; tentative D call: TRBD1 (6 bases). This CDR3 contains 16 residues. V shed 7 bases and J shed 6 bases, with 22 bases lying between them. CDR3 bases: TGTGCCAGCAACGGGGGGCGGCAGGGAGTCGGTCAGCCCCAGCATTTT. Translated: CASNGGRQGVGQPQHF.